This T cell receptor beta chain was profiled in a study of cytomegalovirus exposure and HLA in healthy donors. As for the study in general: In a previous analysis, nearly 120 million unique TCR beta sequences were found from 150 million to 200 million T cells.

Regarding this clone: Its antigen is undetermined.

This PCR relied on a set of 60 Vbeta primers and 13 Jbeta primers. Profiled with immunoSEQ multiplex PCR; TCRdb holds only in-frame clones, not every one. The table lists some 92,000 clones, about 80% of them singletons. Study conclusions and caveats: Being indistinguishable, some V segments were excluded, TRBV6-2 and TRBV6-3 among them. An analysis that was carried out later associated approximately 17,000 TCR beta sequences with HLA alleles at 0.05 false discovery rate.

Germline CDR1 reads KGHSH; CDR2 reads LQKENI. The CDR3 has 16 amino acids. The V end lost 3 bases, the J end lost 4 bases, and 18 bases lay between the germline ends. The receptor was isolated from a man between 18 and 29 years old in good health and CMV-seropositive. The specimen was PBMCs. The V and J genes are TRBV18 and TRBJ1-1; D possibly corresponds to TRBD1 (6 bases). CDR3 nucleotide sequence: TGTGCCAGCTCACCCCGACATATCCAGGGGCCCACTGAAGCTTTCTTT. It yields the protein CASSPRHIQGPTEAFF.